The clone carrying this T cell receptor (beta chain) showed up just a few times. Its antigen is not identified. These data are taken from a study of blood T cells in healthy people across ages. A sample-barcoded 5' primer and a J-beta primer mix were used in a second PCR of about 7 to 12 cycles. TCRdb recomputed calls from the 5' RACE reads with MiXCR, one row per CDR3 protein. The sample consists of 500,000 to 550,000 distinct CDR3 sequences, about 25% of them appearing once. Study observations and caveats: The donors' CMV status was not determined, possibly confounding changes in expanded clonotypes.

The CDR3 is made up of 15 amino acids. V shed 6 bases and J 1 base; nucleotides not matched to a gene: 5. The data also belong to a second study, concerning T cells of mothers and their children.

The sequenced sample was blood. This TCR derives from a boy younger than 18 in good health. This chain joins TRBV12-3 or TRBV12-4 and TRBJ1-2; 10 bases agree with TRBD1. In DNA form, the CDR3 reads TGTGCCAGCAGCCCGACAGGGGGCTTTAACTATGGCTACACCTTC. Translated: CASSPTGGFNYGYTF.